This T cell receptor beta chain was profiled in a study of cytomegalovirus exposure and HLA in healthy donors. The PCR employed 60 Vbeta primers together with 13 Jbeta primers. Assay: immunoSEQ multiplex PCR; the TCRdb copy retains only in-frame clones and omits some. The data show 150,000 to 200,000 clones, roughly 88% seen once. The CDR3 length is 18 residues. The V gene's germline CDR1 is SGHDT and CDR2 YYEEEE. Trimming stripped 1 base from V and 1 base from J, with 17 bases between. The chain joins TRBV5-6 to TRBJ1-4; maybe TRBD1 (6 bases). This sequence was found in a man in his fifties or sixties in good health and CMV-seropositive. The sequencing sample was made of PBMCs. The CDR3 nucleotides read TGTGCCAGCAGCTTGTCCGGCAGGGGCCTCGGAACTAATGAAAAACTGTTTTTT. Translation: CASSLSGRGLGTNEKLFF.